This entry lists 25 T cell receptor beta chains sequenced from one sample in a study of cytomegalovirus exposure and HLA in healthy donors. Vbeta (60) and Jbeta (13) primers were used in the PCR. The protocol was immunoSEQ multiplex PCR, while the TCRdb copy is restricted to in-frame clones and leaves out a portion. The profile shows 150,000 to 200,000 clones, 77% of them singletons. The sequencing sample was made of PBMCs. The source of these receptors is a woman aged 40 to 49 in good health and CMV-seropositive.

The J gene is TRBJ1-1, the V gene TRBV6-1, with D maybe TRBD1 (6 bases). Trimming stripped 6 bases from V and 5 bases from J, with 13 bases between. This CDR3 spans 13 amino acids. The V gene's germline CDR1 is MNHNS and CDR2 SASEGT. CDR3 sequence: CASRKGGYTEAFF. In DNA form, the CDR3 reads TGTGCCAGCAGGAAAGGGGGATATACTGAAGCTTTCTTT.

J is TRBJ2-7 and V is TRBV21-1; the tabulated D call, TRBD1, remains unverified against the DNA. TRBV21-1 is a pseudogene locus. The CDR3 spans 15 residues. CDR3: CASSNVDRASYEQYF. The DNA of the CDR3 is TGTGCCAGCAGCAATGTGGACAGGGCCTCCTACGAGCAGTACTTC.

The chain carries TRBV10-3 and TRBJ2-3; no definite D call. Trimming took off 5 bases at V and 6 bases at J, with 6 bases between the two ends. The CDR3 consists of 11 residues. Germline loops: CDR1 ENHRY, CDR2 SYGVKD. The DNA of the CDR3 is TGTGCCATCAGTTCTTCCGATACGCAGTATTTT. Translating gives CAISSSDTQYF.

CDR3 protein: CAWSVQRTQYF. The CDR3 DNA sequence: TGTGCCTGGAGTGTACAGAGGACCCAGTACTTC. This sequence joins TRBV30 and TRBJ2-5, with unresolved D. Between the trimmed V and J ends, which lost 0 bases and 7 bases, there was a span of 6 bases. Germline V gene lookup returns CDR1 GTSNPN and CDR2 SVGIG (reference sequence). The CDR3 spans 11 residues.

This chain joins TRBV5-1 and TRBJ2-1; 8 nucleotides align to TRBD2. The CDR3 has 16 amino acids. With 0 bases clipped from V and 10 bases from J, the junction kept 12 bases outside the gene matches. Germline CDR1 is SGHRS and CDR2 is YFSETQ. CDR3: CASSLDSGTRGAEQFF. For the CDR3, the DNA is TGCGCCAGCAGCTTGGACTCCGGGACTAGGGGGGCAGAGCAGTTCTTC.

The chain joins TRBV5-6 to TRBJ2-5; a weak D match, TRBD2 (5 bases). Trimming stripped 4 bases from V and 4 bases from J, with 11 bases between. The germline V gene has CDR1 SGHDT and CDR2 YYEEEE. CDR3 length: 13 residues. CDR3 amino acids: CASSLRVLETQYF. The CDR3 coding sequence is TGTGCCAGCAGCCTGAGGGTCCTAGAGACCCAGTACTTC.

This chain joins TRBV30 and TRBJ1-2; no clear D gene. Germline CDR1 and CDR2: GTSNPN and SVGIG (reference sequence). With 6 bases removed from V and 9 bases from J, the gap between germline ends came to 11 bases. The CDR3 contains 10 residues. CDR3 residues: CACKTVSYTF. CDR3 in DNA: TGTGCCTGCAAAACAGTGAGCTACACCTTC.

This clone was seen only a few times. The chain is built from TRBV6-1 and TRBJ1-1; TRBD1 agrees at 11 bases. The length of the CDR3 is 16 residues. Germline V gene data show CDR1 as MNHNS and CDR2 as SASEGT. J gave up 3 bases and V 4 bases, and 7 bases lay outside the gene matches. CDR3 protein: CASSARDRGKYTEAFF. CDR3 sequence (DNA): TGTGCCAGCAGTGCCCGGGACAGGGGGAAATACACTGAAGCTTTCTTT.

Of note for this clone: The CDR3 end shows no conserved phenylalanine or tryptophan, and so a read error is likely. This chain uses TRBV6-5 with TRBJ2-7, with TRBD1 identical over 10 bases. The CDR3 has 16 residues. V trimming: 2 bases; J trimming: 5 bases; junction bases outside the gene matches: 9. Looked up from germline, CDR1 is MNHEY and CDR2 is SVGAGI. CDR3 nucleotide sequence: TGTGCCAGCAGTTACCTACCGGGACAGGGGTCCCACGAGCAGTACCTC. Amino acid sequence: CASSYLPGQGSHEQYL.

In DNA, the CDR3 is TGTGCCAGCACCTACCACAGGGGGAACACCGGGGAGCTGTTTTTT. It encodes CASTYHRGNTGELFF. The chain joins TRBV6-6 to TRBJ2-2; TRBD1 agrees at 7 bases. The CDR3 is 15 amino acids. V shed 7 bases and J 1 base; nucleotides not matched to a gene: 6. Germline CDR1 is MNHNY and CDR2 is SVGAGI (reference sequence).

This CDR3 reads CASSWAAGGGYNEQFF. The CDR3 region has the DNA TGCGCCAGCAGCTGGGCAGCGGGGGGCGGATATAATGAGCAGTTCTTC. The rearrangement uses TRBV5-1 and TRBJ2-1, with TRBD2 identical over 9 bases. The CDR3 length is 16 residues. Trimming at V came to 3 bases and at J to 7 bases, leaving 11 bases not matched to a gene. CDR1 and CDR2 (germline): SGHRS, YFSETQ. Combining the CDR3 with reference TRBV5-1 and TRBJ2-1 gives the whole variable domain KAGVTQTPRYLIKTRGQQVTLSCSPISGHRSVSWYQQTPGQGLQFLFEYFSETQRNKGNFPGRFSGRQFSNSRSEMNVSTLELGDSALYLCASSWAAGGGYNEQFFGPGTRLTVL.

This clone was found a few times. V usage is TRBV4-3 and J usage is TRBJ2-1, with D tentatively TRBD1 (5 bases). V was trimmed by 0 bases and J by 7 bases, leaving 7 bases between them. Germline CDR1 and CDR2: LGHNA and YSLEER. The CDR3 has 13 residues. The CDR3 region has the DNA TGCGCCAGCAGCCAAGAAGGGGTAAATGAGCAGTTCTTC. Protein: CASSQEGVNEQFF.

V is TRBV27 and J is TRBJ1-2; D is ambiguous. In germline, CDR1 is MNHEY, CDR2 SMNVEV (reference sequence). The CDR3 runs to 15 residues. Trimming shortened V by 0 bases and J by 3 bases, and 11 bases separated the two germline ends. The CDR3 loop reads CASSLSGVLDYGYTF. The CDR3 nucleotides are TGTGCCAGCAGTTTATCCGGGGTTTTGGACTATGGCTACACCTTC.

The genes are TRBV5-4 and TRBJ2-5, with 15 nucleotides matching TRBD2. The J call may be wrong; the DNA end is better matched by TRBJ2-7. Looked up from germline, CDR1 is SGHNT and CDR2 is YYREEE (reference sequence). The CDR3 sequence is 18 residues long. The CDR3 is CASSAGLAGGYVSYEQYF. The CDR3 DNA sequence: TGTGCCAGCAGCGCGGGACTAGCGGGGGGATACGTCTCCTACGAGCAGTACTTC.

The chain uses TRBV5-1 and TRBJ2-2; 8 bases fit TRBD1. The CDR3 is 17 residues long. V gave up 1 base and J gave up 5 bases; unmatched junction bases: 10. CDR1 and CDR2 from the germline V gene are SGHRS and YFSETQ. CDR3 coding DNA: TGCGCCAGCAGCTTGCTATCCAGGGGGCGAGGAACCGGGGAGCTGTTTTTT. Amino acids: CASSLLSRGRGTGELFF. The whole variable domain, remainder taken from reference TRBV5-1 and TRBJ2-2, is KAGVTQTPRYLIKTRGQQVTLSCSPISGHRSVSWYQQTPGQGLQFLFEYFSETQRNKGNFPGRFSGRQFSNSRSEMNVSTLELGDSALYLCASSLLSRGRGTGELFFGEGSRLTVL.

The genes are TRBV4-3 and TRBJ1-4, with TRBD1 matching 7 bases. This CDR3 is built from 16 residues. Trimming cost V 0 bases and J 0 bases; bases outside gene matches: 1. CDR1 and CDR2 (germline): LGHNA, YSLEER. In DNA, the CDR3 is TGCGCCAGCAGCCAAGATCAGGGGGCAACTAATGAAAAACTGTTTTTT. This encodes CASSQDQGATNEKLFF.

V is TRBV9 and J is TRBJ2-3; no reliable D call. The CDR3 consists of 15 residues. The germline V gene encodes CDR1 SGDLS and CDR2 YYNGEE. The V end lost 0 bases, the J end lost 2 bases, and 10 bases lay between the germline ends. The CDR3 DNA reads TGTGCCAGCAGCGTAGATCTACGTTACACAGATACGCAGTATTTT. Translation gives CASSVDLRYTDTQYF.

This clone was detected a few times. V is TRBV12-5 and J is TRBJ1-5; D not certain. With 0 bases removed from V and 4 bases from J, the gap between germline ends came to 4 bases. CDR3 length: 13 amino acids. In germline, CDR1 is LGHNT, CDR2 FRNRAP. The CDR3 DNA sequence: TGTGCTAGTGGTTTGGTACATAATCAGCCCCAGCATTTT. Amino acid sequence: CASGLVHNQPQHF.

The CDR3 bases are TGTGCCAGCAGCTTCGGTGACAGGGCTGGTGAAGCTTTCTTT. Its protein is CASSFGDRAGEAFF. The chain couples TRBV7-2 to TRBJ1-1; 7 bases are shared with TRBD1. This CDR3 is built from 14 residues. J was trimmed by 7 bases and V by 3 bases; bases with no gene match: 8. Germline CDR1 is SGHTA and CDR2 is FQGNSA.

This clone was seen just once. The chain combines TRBV10-1 with TRBJ2-1; TRBD2 might be the D (6 bases). Germline V lookup: CDR1 WNHNN, CDR2 SYGVQD (reference sequence). V was cut by 4 bases and J by 7 bases, with 11 bases left in between. The CDR3 consists of 13 residues. The CDR3 sequence is CASSVRGTNEQFF. DNA for the CDR3: TGCGCCAGCAGTGTACGGGGGACGAATGAGCAGTTCTTC.

The V and J genes are TRBV10-1 and TRBJ2-3; D may be TRBD2 (5 bases). The V gene's germline CDR1 is WNHNN and CDR2 SYGVQD (reference sequence). There are 13 residues in the CDR3. The ends were cut back, 3 bases at V and 4 bases at J, with 8 bases in the middle. CDR3 sequence: CASSDGVSDTQYF. In DNA, the CDR3 is TGCGCCAGCAGTGACGGGGTGTCAGATACGCAGTATTTT.

J is TRBJ2-1 and V is TRBV28; 13 nucleotides agree with TRBD2. Trimming removed 2 bases from V and 5 bases from J; junction bases left unmatched: 3. Germline V gene sequence: CDR1 MDHEN, CDR2 SYDVKM. This CDR3 region has 16 residues. The DNA for the CDR3 is TGTGCCAGCAGTTTAACCGGACTAGCGGGAGACAATGAGCAGTTCTTC. Amino acid sequence: CASSLTGLAGDNEQFF.

The genes are TRBV4-3 and TRBJ2-1; 14 bases map to TRBD2. Germline CDR1 is LGHNA and CDR2 is YSLEER. The CDR3 runs 16 residues. V gave up 4 bases and J gave up 3 bases; unmatched junction bases: 2. The CDR3 DNA is TGCGCCAGCAGCCCCGGGACTAGCGGGAGCTACAATGAGCAGTTCTTC. Protein sequence: CASSPGTSGSYNEQFF.

The chain employs TRBV6-5 and TRBJ2-7; 8 bases align to TRBD1. J lost 5 bases, V lost 3 bases, and 6 bases had no gene match. The CDR3 loop spans 14 amino acids. Germline CDR1 is MNHEY and CDR2 is SVGAGI. The CDR3, as DNA: TGTGCCAGCAGTTATACAGGGGGACTCCACGAGCAGTACTTC. This sequence encodes CASSYTGGLHEQYF.

This clone has just one count. The chain links TRBV18 to TRBJ2-7; 13 bases fit TRBD2. Germline CDR1 reads KGHSH; CDR2 reads LQKENI. V lost 3 bases, J lost 4 bases, and 6 bases stayed unmatched. This CDR3 spans 16 amino acids. CDR3 DNA sequence: TGTGCCAGCTCACCCGAGGGACTAGCGGGAAGTTACGAGCAGTACTTC. Amino acids: CASSPEGLAGSYEQYF.